These 12 T cell receptor beta chains originate from one sample sequenced in a study of blood T cell repertoires in COVID-19. This table comes from immunoSEQ multiplex PCR, and its TCRdb copy is limited to in-frame clones, with some not included. This sample has approximately 360,000 clones, with 87% found just once. The source material was PBMCs or T cells enriched from blood (not recorded which). The source is a man aged 40-50 years in a cohort exposed to, infected with or recovered from COVID-19 (not recorded which).

This rearrangement joins TRBV15 to TRBJ1-5; D ambiguous. In germline, CDR1 is LNHNV, CDR2 YYDKDF (reference sequence). The V end lost 0 bases, the J end lost 5 bases, and 14 bases lay between the germline ends. CDR3 size: 16 residues. The CDR3 reads CATSRDRQAPYQPQHF. The CDR3 nucleotides are TGTGCCACCAGCAGAGATCGTCAGGCCCCCTATCAGCCCCAGCATTTT.

This clone appeared a few times. The CDR3, as DNA: TGTGCCAGCAGGAAGGACAGGGGCACTGAAGCTTTCTTT. Encoded protein: CASRKDRGTEAFF. This chain connects TRBV6-5 to TRBJ1-1, with 9 nucleotides matching TRBD1. This CDR3 region has 13 residues. Germline-derived CDR1 and CDR2 are MNHEY and SVGAGI. With V trimmed by 6 bases and J by 4 bases, 3 bases remained unmatched.

The count of this clone is one. The chain recombines TRBV6-1 with TRBJ1-2; 7 positions agree with TRBD1. CDR3 length equals 14 residues. CDR1 is MNHNS, CDR2 SASEGT, per germline. Trimming took 3 bases from V and 8 from J; bases not matched to a gene: 9. CDR3 DNA: TGTGCCAGCAGTGAGAATCGGCAGGGACAGGGCTACACCTTC. Translation gives CASSENRQGQGYTF.

The chain employs TRBV5-4 and TRBJ2-7, with 8 bases fitting TRBD1. CDR1 SGHNT and CDR2 YYREEE come from the germline V gene (reference sequence). This CDR3 region has 15 residues. J was trimmed by 2 bases and V by 4 bases; bases with no gene match: 8. CDR3 residues: CASSAGQGRAYEQYF. The CDR3 bases are TGTGCCAGCAGCGCTGGACAGGGAAGGGCCTACGAGCAGTACTTC.

This chain's CDR3 is CASSRGQPYEQYF. The CDR3 DNA reads as TGTGCCAGCAGCAGAGGACAACCCTACGAGCAGTACTTC. The chain has TRBV7-3 and TRBJ2-7; tentative D call: TRBD1 (5 bases). The CDR3 extends over 13 amino acids. Trimming removed 5 bases at V and 2 bases at J, with 10 bases between. Germline V gene data show CDR1 as SGHTA and CDR2 as FQGTGA.

This clone has just one count. The chain recombines TRBV7-9 with TRBJ1-2; 9 bases align to TRBD1. This CDR3 has 15 amino acids. Germline V CDR1 and CDR2: SEHNR, FQNEAQ (reference sequence). Germline trimming cut 1 base from V and 4 bases from J; bases unmatched to any gene: 4. The DNA of the CDR3 is TGTGCCAGCAGCTTAGGGACAGGGGCTAGCTATGGCTACACCTTC. The encoded protein is CASSLGTGASYGYTF.

The rearrangement joins TRBV6-5 to TRBJ1-2, with 11 bases fitting TRBD1. Germline V gene data show CDR1 as MNHEY and CDR2 as SVGAGI. Trimming removed 7 bases from V and 8 bases from J; junction bases left unmatched: 9. The length of the CDR3 is 14 residues. CDR3 sequence (DNA): TGTGCCAGCAATCACCGGGACAGGGGGGTGGGCTACACCTTC. Amino acid sequence: CASNHRDRGVGYTF.

The CDR3 DNA follows: TGTGCCACCAGTGATCACCCGGTGGGCAGGGGGTTAGGTGGCTACACCTTC. This sequence encodes CATSDHPVGRGLGGYTF. J is TRBJ1-2 and V is TRBV24-1, with 7 bases matching TRBD1. The CDR3 is 17 residues long. Per the germline V gene, CDR1 is KGHDR and CDR2 is SFDVKD. After removal of 3 bases from V and 7 bases from J, the junction contained 16 bases not matched to a gene.

The chain has TRBV18 and TRBJ1-1; D not resolved. This CDR3 has 12 residues. Germline V CDR1 and CDR2: KGHSH, LQKENI. V dropped 4 bases and J dropped 4 bases, with 7 bases sitting between them. As DNA, the CDR3 is TGTGCCAGCTCACGTCAGTCCACTGAAGCTTTCTTT. This sequence encodes CASSRQSTEAFF.

J is TRBJ1-5 and V is TRBV4-2; D call uncertain. Germline V gene sequence: CDR1 LGHNA, CDR2 YNFKEQ. The CDR3 extends over 15 amino acids. V lost 0 bases to trimming and J lost 0 bases, with 6 bases between them. The CDR3 reads CASSQESYSNQPQHF. The CDR3 bases are TGTGCCAGCAGCCAAGAGTCGTATAGCAATCAGCCCCAGCATTTT.

The genes are TRBV28 and TRBJ2-7; TRBD1 aligns across 7 bases. V lost 6 bases and J lost 3; bases outside the gene matches: 11. The germline V gene encodes CDR1 MDHEN and CDR2 SYDVKM. This CDR3 has 15 amino acids. For the CDR3, the DNA is TGTGCCAGCAGCCCCCCCGGGACAGCTTTCTACGAGCAGTACTTC. Protein product: CASSPPGTAFYEQYF.

The rearrangement uses TRBV10-2 and TRBJ1-4, with D perhaps matching TRBD1 (6 bases). Germline values: CDR1 WSHSY, CDR2 SAAADI. This CDR3 region has 15 residues. V was clipped by 6 bases and J by 0 bases, with 11 bases between them. The CDR3 sequence: CASRQTGSTNEKLFF. DNA for the CDR3: TGCGCCAGCAGGCAAACAGGGTCAACTAATGAAAAACTGTTTTTT.